The present entry profiles one TCR beta chain with its context. These data originate in a study of cytomegalovirus exposure and HLA in healthy donors. PCR was performed using 60 Vbeta and 13 Jbeta primers. Only in-frame clones appear in the TCRdb table, and some are missing; sequencing was by immunoSEQ multiplex PCR. The sample shows around 190,000 clones, more than 75% of them seen only once. Germline assignment: CDR1 MDHEN and CDR2 SYDVKM. Trimming took 3 bases from V and 1 from J, leaving 13 bases between them. CDR3 length: 17 residues. The chain is built from TRBV28 and TRBJ2-6; tentative D call: TRBD2 (6 bases). The clonotype comes from a woman between 45 and 65 years old in good health and CMV-seronegative. Material: PBMCs. CDR3: CASSFRGLGSGANVLTF. CDR3 nucleotides: TGTGCCAGCAGTTTTCGGGGGTTGGGATCTGGGGCCAACGTCCTGACTTTC.